The present T cell receptor (beta chain) was sequenced within a study of blood T cell repertoires in COVID-19. At the level of the study: PBMCs, B-cell-depleted T cells, or T cells provided the cDNA or gDNA that made up the material.

Authors' methods: Quantification of nucleated cells was approximated via reference gene primer amplification. TCRdb's copy holds only in-frame clones and misses some; the assay was immunoSEQ multiplex PCR. The V and J calls and the clone size are those of that table, but D and trimming were determined from the DNA. This table has 150,000 to 160,000 clones, about nine tenths appearing once. The J segment lost 3 bases and the V segment lost 6 bases, leaving 5 bases of the junction unmatched. The germline gives CDR1 WNHNN, CDR2 SYGVQD (reference sequence). The CDR3 spans 14 residues. Sequencing was carried out using peripheral blood. The clonotype comes from a woman between 65 and 79 years old with acute or convalescent COVID-19. V and J are TRBV10-1 and TRBJ2-7; TRBD1 matches 10 bases. The CDR3 coding sequence is TGCGCCAGCAGCTCCGGGACAGGGGTCTACGAGCAGTACTTC. Translating gives CASSSGTGVYEQYF.